This T cell receptor (beta chain) was sequenced during a study of T cell responses to AZD1222 COVID-19 vaccine. Study findings and constraints: Spike regions recognized by vaccine-associated CD4 TCRs spanned the protein, led by 160-218 and 743-854. Most donors were white British, females outnumbered males, and clonal diversity was possibly underestimated. Epitopes outside B.1.351 and B.1.1.7 mutated regions reportedly drew nearly half of spike TCRs.

The assay was immunoSEQ multiplex PCR, and TCRdb's table has in-frame clones only and misses some. This sample yields approximately 180,000 clones, of which approximately 90% are seen a single time; about 3.6% belongs to the top ten. Note on this clone: Its antigen is not known.

Deletions cut 4 bases from V and 0 bases from J, with 10 bases between. Germline CDR1 and CDR2: SGHTA and FQGTGA. This CDR3 contains 16 residues. The clonotype was recovered from an adult who received the MenACWY meningococcal vaccine as a control. The chain employs TRBV7-3 and TRBJ2-6, with TRBD2 as a possible D gene (5 bases). The material was peripheral blood, obtained 28 days after the second dose of the MenACWY control vaccine. Here the CDR3 reads CASSSSLASGANVLTF. Here the CDR3 DNA reads TGTGCCAGCAGCTCAAGTCTAGCCTCTGGGGCCAACGTCCTGACTTTC. Looking up the rest from reference TRBV7-3 and TRBJ2-6 gives the full variable domain: GAGVSQTPSNKVTEKGKYVELRCDPISGHTALYWYRQSLGQGPEFLIYFQGTGAADDSGLPNDRFFAVRPEGSVSTLKIQRTERGDSAVYLCASSSSLASGANVLTFGAGSRLTVL.